This TCR beta chain originates from a study of glioma-infiltrating T cells after dendritic cell vaccination. Trimming removed 0 bases at V and 2 bases at J, with 5 bases between. The V gene's germline CDR1 is SGDLS and CDR2 YYNGEE. The CDR3 extends over 13 amino acids. As regards this clone: This sample includes further DNA sequences coding for the same CDR3.

Up to about 2 ug genomic DNA was used for TCRB CDR3 amplification. Amplification used 60 V beta primers and 13 J beta primers. The assay was immunoSEQ multiplex PCR, and TCRdb's table has in-frame clones only and misses some. The sample gives over 80,000 clones, about 87% of which show up once; approximately 3.2% is in the top ten. The rearrangement links TRBV9 to TRBJ1-1; no reliable D call. Specimen: blood, collected before dendritic cell vaccination. This clonotype was obtained from a human donor with glioblastoma. CDR3 DNA: TGTGCCAGCAGCGTAGACAGTAACACTGAAGCTTTCTTT. It translates to CASSVDSNTEAFF.